This T cell receptor (beta chain) was identified during a study of CD8 T cells in ankylosing spondylitis. Quantitative molecular-barcoded 5'-RACE generated the TCR beta libraries. Using its own MiXCR run on the 5' RACE reads, TCRdb lists one record per CDR3 protein. The sample holds roughly 86,000 distinct CDR3 sequences, around 10% seen once. Germline V CDR1 and CDR2: DFQATT, SNEGSKA (reference sequence). The trim removed 2 bases at V and 2 bases at J, leaving 8 bases unmatched. This CDR3 contains 15 residues. Broader study findings: Disease-linked clones were reportedly significantly enriched in matched ankylosing spondylitis synovial fluid. Relatively rare in peripheral blood, disease-linked clones were also CD8+. What seemed typical of ankylosing spondylitis blood was a TCR beta motif built from 7 or 8 highly homologous variants.

This clonotype was recorded at least ten times. The antigen remains unidentified. The sequenced sample consisted of blood, either unsorted or a sorted T cell fraction (not recorded which). The clonotype comes from a male donor with ankylosing spondylitis or in good health (not recorded which). V and J are TRBV20-1 and TRBJ2-7; 8 bases align to TRBD1. The CDR3 DNA is TGCAGTGCTAGACCCCAGGGGGCCATCCCCTACGAGCAGTACTTC. Translating it yields CSARPQGAIPYEQYF.